This TCR beta chain was documented in a study of shared clonotypes between healthy human individuals. The study, taken as a whole, reports: Around 5% was the fraction of naive CD4 clonotypes found shared across a few donors. In contrast to clonotypes shared by all four donors, non-shared clonotypes had lower generation probabilities.

In the case of this clone: The antigen is not known.

The CDR3 loop spans 15 amino acids. Deletions cut 1 base from V and 5 bases from J, with 14 bases between. Germline CDR1 is MDHEN and CDR2 is SYDVKM. Profiled with immunoSEQ multiplex PCR; TCRdb holds only in-frame clones, not every one. Found here are more than 500,000 clones, about 96% of them singletons; the top ten hold about 0.059%. The rearrangement links TRBV28 to TRBJ1-1; D may be TRBD1 (6 bases). Sequencing input: naive CD4+ T cells sorted from blood. Noted subset: CD45RA+ positively selected. The origin of this receptor is a woman aged 25 to 39 in good health. The CDR3 region has the DNA TGTGCCAGCAGTTTATATGGTAGGGGGGGGACTGAAGCTTTCTTT. Translating it yields CASSLYGRGGTEAFF.